Listed below are T cell receptor beta chains from one sample, sequenced in a study of CXCR3-negative and CXCR3-positive naive CD8 T cells. TCRdb reprocessed the 5' RACE reads; each CDR3 protein has one entry and no DNA is given. This listing includes 48,000 or so distinct CDR3 sequences. What was sequenced was memory CD8+ T cells from blood. The receptors stem from a human donor in good health. Some clones in this sample may be carry-over from other donors' samples. Both conserved end residues are part of each CDR3. The order of the fields is V gene, clone size, J gene, CDR3 protein. Clone size is given for some rows only: seen once, a few or many times, or a class if the clone is expanded.

TRBV6-5	.	TRBJ2-7	CASSLGQGYRGEQYF
TRBV29-1	.	TRBJ1-2	CSVEDGSLDYGYTF
TRBV12-3/TRBV12-4	.	TRBJ1-1	CASSGGGDTEAFF
TRBV7-9	medium-sized	TRBJ2-1	CASNQQGLHNEQFF
TRBV28	.	TRBJ2-3	CASSPTRLAGGTDTQYF
TRBV9	.	TRBJ2-2	CASSGQDSELTGELFF
TRBV28	.	TRBJ2-1	CASSLPAGEQFF
TRBV20-1	.	TRBJ2-5	CSARDPGQMETQYF
TRBV4-2	.	TRBJ2-1	CASSQGRGGTSGTVQFF
TRBV18	.	TRBJ1-1	CASSPPETEAFF
TRBV28	.	TRBJ2-5	CASSSLRRRQETQYF
TRBV28	.	TRBJ2-3	CASSFLAGVRTDTQYF
TRBV15	.	TRBJ2-1	CATSRDFAYNEQFF
TRBV5-1	.	TRBJ1-6	CASSNRDVSGYNSPLHF
TRBV28	.	TRBJ2-7	CASSRGHEQYF
TRBV9	.	TRBJ2-7	CASSPRGTAYEQYF
TRBV10-3	.	TRBJ2-7	CAISDTGEYEQYF
TRBV29-1	.	TRBJ2-1	CSVEVTAGAEFF
TRBV5-1	.	TRBJ2-7	CASSQGDYEQYF
TRBV4-2	.	TRBJ1-5	CASSQGGGQPQHF
TRBV27	.	TRBJ2-1	CASSGTSLNNEQFF
TRBV4-3	medium-sized	TRBJ2-7	CASSPGPMYEQYF
TRBV19	.	TRBJ2-2	CASKLLAGIYTGELFF
TRBV29-1	.	TRBJ2-7	CSGSVGDEQYF
TRBV12-3/TRBV12-4	.	TRBJ2-1	CASSFMGNEQFF
TRBV24-1	.	TRBJ1-1	CATSDLRGNEAFF
TRBV6-5	.	TRBJ1-1	CASSYSISGTEAFF
TRBV20-1	.	TRBJ2-3	CSARDRAGTDTQYF
TRBV29-1	.	TRBJ2-7	CSVQTSGTYEQYF
TRBV5-6	.	TRBJ2-7	CASSPVRGEQYF